The present T cell receptor beta chain was sequenced within a study of blood T cells in healthy people across ages. Germline assignment: CDR1 PRHDT and CDR2 FYEKMQ (reference sequence). The CDR3 has 15 residues. V trimming: 1 base; J trimming: 11 bases; junction bases outside the gene matches: 13. This clonotype was recorded a few times. A J-beta primer mix and a sample-barcoded 5' primer were used in a second PCR of roughly 6 to 11 cycles. TCRdb itself ran the 5' RACE reads through MiXCR, one entry per CDR3 protein. The sample consists of around 520,000 distinct CDR3 sequences, about 27% of them appearing once. These data also featured in a second study, about T cells of mothers and their children.

Specimen: blood. This clonotype was obtained from a boy aged 2 to 10 in good health. The J gene is TRBJ2-5, the V gene TRBV13, with 7 bases lining up with TRBD1. CDR3 loop: CASSLVWQGVNEQYF. Written as DNA, the CDR3 is TGTGCCAGCAGCTTAGTATGGCAGGGGGTCAATGAGCAGTACTTC.